What follows describes a single TCR beta chain. This record belongs to a study of PD-L1 blockade in urothelial cancer. The repertoire was sequenced with immunoSEQ multiplex PCR; TCRdb's copy has only in-frame clones and lacks some. The table has 50,000 to 70,000 clones, 75% to 85% seen once. J lost 0 bases, V lost 7 bases, and 9 bases had no gene match. Looked up from germline, CDR1 is LNHDA and CDR2 is SQIVND (reference sequence). The length of the CDR3 is 16 residues. Described time point: pretreatment peripheral blood. Sequencing used PBMCs, obtained around atezolizumab (anti-PD-L1) treatment. The source of this sequence is a man aged 65 to 79 with urothelial cancer. The chain has TRBV19 and TRBJ2-3; 8 bases map to TRBD2. CDR3 residues: CASTSGVAGSTDTQYF. The CDR3 DNA sequence: TGTGCCAGTACCTCGGGGGTAGCGGGGAGCACAGATACGCAGTATTTT. The full variable domain, with the rest looked up from reference TRBV19 and TRBJ2-3, is DGGITQSPKYLFRKEGQNVTLSCEQNLNHDAMYWYRQDPGQGLRLIYYSQIVNDFQKGDIAEGYSVSREKKESFPLTVTSAQKNPTAFYLCASTSGVAGSTDTQYFGPGTRLTVL.